Below are 26 T cell receptor beta chains sequenced from a single sample in a study of spatial heterogeneity in lung cancer. Whole-study results and caveats: Intratumoral expanded alpha and beta TCR counts were found to track tumor mutation counts.

Documented time point: sample taken at primary tumor resection. TCRdb reprocessed the 5' RACE reads via MiXCR and lists one record per CDR3 protein. The table lists roughly 17,000 distinct CDR3 sequences, 9.6% of them singletons. These TCRs' antigens remain unknown. Source: lung tumor tissue, taken at surgery. The receptors stem from a female donor with early-stage non-small cell lung cancer.

The table lists this clonotype with many counts. Because this beta chain is a stray read in a library intended to capture alpha chains, its abundance should not be given much weight. The chain carries TRBV30 and TRBJ2-7; no clear D gene. Between the trimmed V and J ends, which lost 3 bases and 0 bases, there was a span of 3 bases. The CDR3 length is 11 residues. Germline V gene sequence: CDR1 GTSNPN, CDR2 SVGIG (reference sequence). The CDR3 bases are TGTGCCTGGAGGGCCTCCTACGAGCAGTACTTC. This encodes CAWRASYEQYF.

A few counts support this clonotype. This beta chain is off target for a library built for alpha chains, so its abundance means little. The V and J genes are TRBV18 and TRBJ2-3, with 9 bases that match TRBD2. Trimming at V came to 4 bases and at J to 1 base, leaving 9 bases not matched to a gene. The CDR3 sequence is 17 residues long. Germline V CDR1 and CDR2: KGHSH, LQKENI. The CDR3 nucleotides are TGTGCCAGCTCACGACTCACTAGCGGGCGACGCACAGATACGCAGTATTTT. The encoded protein is CASSRLTSGRRTDTQYF.

There are many counts of this clonotype. The library was prepared for alpha chains; this beta chain is a stray read, so its frequency means little. The chain couples TRBV2 to TRBJ2-7, with D tentatively TRBD2 (5 bases). In germline, CDR1 is SNHLY, CDR2 FYNNEI. Deletions cut 3 bases from V and 0 bases from J, with 9 bases between. The CDR3 runs 14 residues. The CDR3 is CASSDIGLSYEQYF. The CDR3 DNA reads as TGTGCCAGCAGTGATATAGGACTCTCCTACGAGCAGTACTTC.

About this clonotype: This beta chain is an unintended read in a library built for alpha chains; its size means little. The chain has TRBV2 and TRBJ1-5; D not resolved. This CDR3 contains 15 residues. The ends were cut back, 6 bases at V and 2 bases at J, with 14 bases in the middle. The germline CDR1 and CDR2 sequences are SNHLY and FYNNEI. The CDR3 here is CASRLQLSGNQPQHF. The CDR3 DNA is TGTGCCAGCAGATTACAGCTTTCGGGCAATCAGCCCCAGCATTTT.

This clonotype qualifies as medium-sized. The library was designed around alpha chains, so this beta chain is a stray read whose abundance carries little weight. The rearrangement links TRBV20-1 to TRBJ2-2, with a possible D match to TRBD2 (5 bases). Germline lookup yields CDR1 DFQATT and CDR2 SNEGSKA (reference sequence). The CDR3 is made up of 15 amino acids. The V gene lost 3 bases and the J gene lost 3 bases, with 14 bases spanning the gap. Written as DNA, the CDR3 is TGCAGTGCTAGTGGCGAGGGCCAGTACACCGGGGAGCTGTTTTTT. It codes for CSASGEGQYTGELFF.

About this clonotype itself: This beta chain represents an off-target read in a library built for alpha chains; its size is of limited meaning. The chain recombines TRBV6-2 or TRBV6-3 with TRBJ2-6; possibly TRBD2 for D (5 bases). Germline V lookup: CDR1 MNHEY, CDR2 SVGEGT. The V gene lost 5 bases and the J gene lost 4 bases, with 12 bases spanning the gap. This CDR3 comprises 15 residues. CDR3 nucleotide sequence: TGTGCCAGCAGTAGGACTTCCCGAGGGGCCAACGTCCTGACTTTC. It specifies CASSRTSRGANVLTF.

This clonotype was seen more than once but under ten times. This beta chain represents an off-target read in a library built for alpha chains; its size is of limited meaning. The V call is TRBV13, the J call TRBJ1-1; 9 nucleotides agree with TRBD1. The CDR3 consists of 14 residues. CDR1 is PRHDT and CDR2 is FYEKMQ in the germline V gene (reference sequence). V dropped 3 bases and J dropped 5; count of bases not matched to a gene: 4. CDR3 in DNA: TGTGCCAGCAGCTTCCGGACAGGGGTAACTGAAGCTTTCTTT. Translated: CASSFRTGVTEAFF.

Of note for this clonotype: Found in a library prepared for alpha chains, this beta chain is an off-target read, and its abundance has little meaning. This chain connects TRBV7-2 to TRBJ1-2; D is uncertain. Per germline, CDR1 SGHTA and CDR2 FQGNSA. This CDR3 spans 14 amino acids. Trimming removed 0 bases at V and 4 bases at J, with 9 bases between. CDR3 in amino acids: CASSLARVSYGYTF. The CDR3 nucleotides read TGTGCCAGCAGCTTAGCTAGGGTTAGCTATGGCTACACCTTC.

This clonotype was found many times. A library made for alpha chains picked up this beta chain off target, so its size means little. V gene TRBV4-2 combines with J gene TRBJ2-2; 8 bases agree with TRBD1. V gave up 4 bases and J gave up 4 bases; unmatched junction bases: 5. The germline gives CDR1 LGHNA, CDR2 YNFKEQ. The CDR3 loop spans 15 amino acids. The chain's CDR3 is CASSPQGAVTGELFF. As DNA, the CDR3 is TGTGCCAGCAGCCCGCAGGGGGCTGTCACCGGGGAGCTGTTTTTT.

Comments on this clonotype: The library was built for alpha chains, so this beta chain is an off-target read and its size means little. The chain carries TRBV6-2 or TRBV6-3 and TRBJ1-2; 8 nucleotides match TRBD1. The CDR3 is 14 residues long. Germline CDR1 reads MNHEY; CDR2 reads SVGEGT. V shed 2 bases and J 7 bases; nucleotides not matched to a gene: 6. The CDR3 DNA reads TGTGCCAGCAGTTACATGGACAGGGAGCGTGGCTACACCTTC. Encoded protein: CASSYMDRERGYTF.

This clonotype was seen a few times. This beta chain is a stray read from a library made for alpha chains; its abundance is not meaningful. Written as DNA, the CDR3 is TGTGCCAGCAGTTTACTAAAAAACGAGCAGTACTTC. Its protein is CASSLLKNEQYF. The chain uses TRBV28 and TRBJ2-7, with D uncertain. Germline-derived CDR1 and CDR2 are MDHEN and SYDVKM. This CDR3 spans 12 amino acids. Trimming removed 2 bases from V and 5 bases from J, with 7 bases in between.

This clonotype was seen at least ten times. Within a library made for alpha chains, this beta chain is off target, and its count is uninformative. The chain recombines TRBV20-1 with TRBJ1-5; no clear D gene. This CDR3 spans 14 amino acids. Germline V gene lookup returns CDR1 DFQATT and CDR2 SNEGSKA (reference sequence). Trimming shortened V by 6 bases and J by 6 bases, and 18 bases separated the two germline ends. The CDR3 is CSAPAASGSQPQHF. In nucleotides, the CDR3 is TGCAGTGCCCCGGCGGCGTCAGGCAGTCAGCCCCAGCATTTT.

In the case of this clonotype: The size of this beta chain means little, since it is a stray read in a library made for alpha chains. V is TRBV7-2 and J is TRBJ1-4; a possible D gene is TRBD1 (6 bases). Germline V gene data show CDR1 as SGHTA and CDR2 as FQGNSA. The CDR3 covers 15 residues. With 1 base removed from V and 7 bases from J, the gap between germline ends came to 13 bases. The CDR3 here is CASSLDGRGGEKLFF. In DNA, the CDR3 is TGTGCCAGCAGCTTAGATGGCAGGGGAGGTGAAAAACTGTTTTTT. Full variable domain (missing parts from reference TRBV7-2 and TRBJ1-4): GAGVSQSPSNKVTEKGKDVELRCDPISGHTALYWYRQSLGQGLEFLIYFQGNSAPDKSGLPSDRFSAERTGGSVSTLTIQRTQQEDSAVYLCASSLDGRGGEKLFFGSGTQLSVL.

This clonotype was recorded a few times. The library was designed around alpha chains, so this beta chain is a stray read whose abundance carries little weight. This chain uses TRBV24-1 with TRBJ2-2; no clear D gene. There are 17 residues in the CDR3. V shed 7 bases and J shed 7 bases, with 24 bases lying between them. Germline CDR1 and CDR2: KGHDR and SFDVKD. The CDR3 loop reads CATSPRAPVKAGGELFF. In DNA, the CDR3 is TGTGCCACCAGCCCACGGGCTCCGGTGAAAGCCGGCGGGGAGCTGTTTTTT.

For this clonotype: A much larger clone lies one base from this, so it may be a read error. Little can be read into the size of this beta chain, an off-target read in a library designed for alpha chains. The chain uses TRBV7-3 and TRBJ2-2; possibly TRBD1 or TRBD2 for D (5 bases each). The V end was cut by 3 bases, the J end by 6 bases, with 11 bases between. The germline CDR1 and CDR2 sequences are SGHTA and FQGTGA. The CDR3 sequence is 14 residues long. The CDR3 reads CASSFGAPAGELFF. The CDR3 DNA is TGTGCCAGCAGCTTCGGGGCCCCGGCCGGGGAGCTGTTTTTT.

In the case of this clonotype: Possible read error: a much larger clone is one base away. In a library made to pick up alpha chains, this beta chain is a stray read with a size that means little. The DNA for the CDR3 is TGTGCCTGGAGGGGACATGGTGTACCTGAAGCTTTCTTT. Protein product: CAWRGHGVPEAFF. The chain joins TRBV30 to TRBJ1-1; the D gene is possibly TRBD1 (6 bases). The CDR3 sequence is 13 residues long. Germline CDR1 GTSNPN, CDR2 SVGIG (reference sequence). V lost 3 bases, J lost 6 bases, and 14 bases lay in between. The variable domain in full, completed from reference TRBV30 and TRBJ1-1, reads SQTIHQWPATLVQPVGSPLSLECTVEGTSNPNLYWYRQAAGRGLQLLFYSVGIGQISSEVPQNLSASRPQDRQFILSSKKLLLSDSGFYLCAWRGHGVPEAFFGQGTRLTVV.

Remarks on this clonotype: The library was designed around alpha chains, so this beta chain is a stray read whose abundance carries little weight. This chain uses TRBV7-6 with TRBJ2-5; TRBD2 matches 7 bases. The V gene's germline CDR1 is SGHVS and CDR2 FNYEAQ. The CDR3 is 17 amino acids. J gave up 5 bases and V 6 bases, and 18 bases lay outside the gene matches. CDR3 protein: CASRSGRAPLTRETQYF. The CDR3 DNA reads as TGTGCCAGCAGGTCTGGGAGGGCGCCCTTAACTCGGGAGACCCAGTACTTC.

Only a few counts were recorded for this clonotype. This beta chain appears as a stray read in a library generated for alpha chains; its size is not informative. The V and J genes are TRBV6-2 or TRBV6-3 and TRBJ1-1; D gene unclear. The CDR3 has 13 amino acids. In germline, CDR1 is MNHEY, CDR2 SVGEGT. V lost 2 bases to trimming and J lost 5 bases, with 9 bases between them. The CDR3 region has the DNA TGTGCCAGCAGTTACCTCTTGGGGACTGAAGCTTTCTTT. Protein: CASSYLLGTEAFF.

In its sample, this clonotype was seen many times. Within a library made for alpha chains, this beta chain is off target, and its count is uninformative. V gene TRBV6-5 combines with J gene TRBJ2-5, with D perhaps TRBD2 (5 bases). CDR1 MNHEY and CDR2 SVGAGI come from the germline V gene. V was shortened by 4 bases and J by 4 bases, with 10 bases between the two germline ends. The CDR3 totals 13 residues. The DNA of the CDR3 is TGTGCCAGCAGTTTACTAGGAGGAGAGACCCAGTACTTC. This codes for CASSLLGGETQYF.

This clonotype was picked up a small number of times. The size of this beta chain means little, since it is a stray read in a library made for alpha chains. V and J are TRBV20-1 and TRBJ1-4; D gene uncertain. Germline values: CDR1 DFQATT, CDR2 SNEGSKA (reference sequence). V was cut by 1 base and J by 6 bases, with 12 bases left in between. The CDR3 consists of 14 residues. CDR3 in amino acids: CSARGLCGDEKLFF. CDR3 in DNA: TGCAGTGCTAGAGGCCTGTGCGGCGATGAAAAACTGTTTTTT.

This clonotype was detected only a few times. This beta chain came through as a stray read in a library set up for alpha chains, and its size says little. The chain has TRBV18 and TRBJ2-1; the match to TRBD2 covers 10 bases. This CDR3 spans 16 amino acids. J gave up 5 bases and V 3 bases, and 7 bases lay outside the gene matches. Germline assignment: CDR1 KGHSH and CDR2 LQKENI. Here the CDR3 DNA reads TGTGCCAGCTCACCCCTAAGCGGGGGGGCGGACAATGAGCAGTTCTTC. Its protein is CASSPLSGGADNEQFF.

This clonotype has only a few counts. This beta chain was picked up by a library intended for alpha chains and is off target, so its count carries little meaning. The chain recombines TRBV27 with TRBJ2-6; possible D gene TRBD1, 5 bases. The CDR3 covers 15 residues. Deletions cut 5 bases from V and 2 bases from J, with 10 bases between. Germline CDR1 reads MNHEY; CDR2 reads SMNVEV (reference sequence). CDR3 sequence: CASSAQGTGANVLTF. The DNA for the CDR3 is TGTGCCAGCAGTGCTCAGGGAACTGGGGCCAACGTCCTGACTTTC.

The table lists this clonotype with many counts. This beta chain appears as a stray read in a library generated for alpha chains; its size is not informative. The chain has TRBV7-6 and TRBJ2-1, with unresolved D. This CDR3 is built from 14 residues. Germline-derived CDR1 and CDR2 are SGHVS and FNYEAQ. V was cut by 0 bases and J by 8 bases, with 11 bases left in between. CDR3 nucleotide sequence: TGTGCCAGCAGCTTAGCGACTCCGGCAGATGAGCAGTTCTTC. Encoded protein: CASSLATPADEQFF.

The sample holds many counts of this clonotype. This beta chain came through as a stray read in a library set up for alpha chains, and its size says little. This sequence joins TRBV5-1 and TRBJ2-3, with 9 positions matching TRBD2. Germline lookup yields CDR1 SGHRS and CDR2 YFSETQ. The ends lost 7 bases at V and 4 bases at J; junction bases unmatched: 10. The CDR3 has 15 residues. CDR3 DNA sequence: TGCGCCAGCGGGGCCCAGCGGGGGGACGCAGATACGCAGTATTTT. This translates into CASGAQRGDADTQYF.

This clonotype was recorded at least ten times. Since the library was made to target alpha chains, this beta chain is a stray read and its abundance is not meaningful. This sequence joins TRBV5-8 and TRBJ1-5; D not resolved. CDR1 is SGHTS and CDR2 is YDEGEE in the germline V gene. This CDR3 region has 12 residues. Trimming stripped 5 bases from V and 4 bases from J, with 7 bases between. Written as DNA, the CDR3 is TGTGCCAGCAGGAGGGCTAATCAGCCCCAGCATTTT. It encodes CASRRANQPQHF.

This clonotype was counted only a few times. This beta chain is an off-target read within a library intended for alpha chains, so its frequency means little. V usage is TRBV6-2 or TRBV6-3 and J usage is TRBJ2-3; 10 bases fit TRBD2. The ends lost 2 bases at V and 2 bases at J; junction bases unmatched: 10. The CDR3 runs to 18 residues. From germline, CDR1 is MNHEY and CDR2 SVGEGT. CDR3 amino acids: CASSYEAGTSVTTDTQYF. The CDR3 DNA reads as TGTGCCAGCAGTTACGAGGCCGGGACTAGCGTCACCACAGATACGCAGTATTTT.